These 25 T cell receptor beta chains were sequenced from one sample in a study of CD8 T cells in Susac syndrome. The RNA, about 0.45 to 1 ug, was put through reverse transcription using random hexamers. Each CDR3 protein gets one entry after TCRdb re-called the immunoSEQ multiplex PCR reads with MiXCR. The sample includes about 190,000 distinct CDR3 sequences, 95% seen only once; the top ten take approximately 0.16%. The source material was CD8+ T cells from PBMCs. The receptor source for this set is a human donor with Susac syndrome.

The gene calls are TRBV3-1 and TRBJ2-1; D gene ambiguous. Germline lookup yields CDR1 LGHDT and CDR2 YNNKEL (reference sequence). This CDR3 contains 17 residues. The V and J ends lost 5 bases and 6 bases respectively, with 23 bases between them. In nucleotides, the CDR3 is TGTGCCAGCAGCTCTCGACCGACCGACCATACATCCAATGAGCAGTTCTTC. Its protein is CASSSRPTDHTSNEQFF.

V gene TRBV27 combines with J gene TRBJ2-7, with D possibly being TRBD2 (6 bases). Trimming cost V 8 bases and J 2 bases, with 10 bases left between them. Germline lookup yields CDR1 MNHEY and CDR2 SMNVEV (reference sequence). The CDR3 is 12 residues long. The CDR3 DNA sequence: TGTGCCAGCCGGGGACTTACCTACGAGCAGTACTTC. Protein product: CASRGLTYEQYF.

This rearrangement joins TRBV5-6 to TRBJ2-7; D might be TRBD1 or TRBD2, each matching 5 bases. There are 15 residues in the CDR3. The V end lost 5 bases, the J end lost 3 bases, and 18 bases lay between the germline ends. From germline, CDR1 is SGHDT and CDR2 YYEEEE. The DNA of the CDR3 is TGTGCCAGCAGACCCGGGACCGACTTGATCTACGAGCAGTACTTC. The encoded protein is CASRPGTDLIYEQYF.

The V and J genes are TRBV11-3 and TRBJ2-3, with 7 bases matching TRBD1. With V trimmed by 4 bases and J by 3 bases, 7 bases remained unmatched. The germline V gene encodes CDR1 SGHNT and CDR2 YENEEA. This CDR3 has 15 amino acids. CDR3 loop: CASSSRDSETDTQYF. DNA of the CDR3: TGTGCCAGCAGCTCGAGGGACAGTGAGACAGATACGCAGTATTTT.

The gene calls are TRBV25-1 and TRBJ2-2; D not certain. Trimming pared 7 bases from V and 0 bases from J, leaving 9 bases between. Germline V gene data show CDR1 as MGHDK and CDR2 as SYGVNS. This CDR3 contains 14 residues. The CDR3, as DNA: TGTGCCAGCAACCCTCAAGCGAACACCGGGGAGCTGTTTTTT. This encodes CASNPQANTGELFF.

The chain employs TRBV5-1 and TRBJ2-1, with TRBD1 matching over 11 bases. The CDR3 sequence is 16 residues long. From germline, CDR1 is SGHRS and CDR2 YFSETQ. Trimming cost V 3 bases and J 9 bases; bases outside gene matches: 11. CDR3 DNA: TGCGCCAGCAGCTACATGGCAGGACAGGGGGCGGTTGAGCAGTTCTTC. Translated: CASSYMAGQGAVEQFF.

This sequence joins TRBV6-5 and TRBJ1-1, with 11 bases that match TRBD1. There are 14 residues in the CDR3. Looked up from germline, CDR1 is MNHEY and CDR2 is SVGAGI. The junction had 0 bases not matched to a gene; V was cut back by 2 bases and J by 4 bases. CDR3 region: CASSYGTGGTEAFF. The CDR3 DNA reads as TGTGCCAGCAGTTACGGGACAGGGGGCACTGAAGCTTTCTTT.

DNA for the CDR3: TGTGCCAGCAGCTCCTCGGGGTCGGTCACAGATACGCAGTATTTT. Encoded protein: CASSSSGSVTDTQYF. The chain joins TRBV7-9 to TRBJ2-3, with D maybe TRBD2 (5 bases). V was cut by 4 bases and J by 2 bases, with 13 bases left in between. Germline CDR1 SEHNR, CDR2 FQNEAQ (reference sequence). The CDR3 is 15 residues long.

The V and J genes are TRBV3-1 and TRBJ2-7; D remains unclear. The CDR3 spans 16 residues. The V gene lost 1 base and the J gene lost 0 bases, with 13 bases spanning the gap. Germline V CDR1 and CDR2: LGHDT, YNNKEL (reference sequence). CDR3 nucleotides: TGTGCCAGCAGCCAAGGTAGGCATTATACCTCCTACGAGCAGTACTTC. Residues: CASSQGRHYTSYEQYF.

This clonotype was seen only once. The chain is built from TRBV7-8 and TRBJ2-6; D possibly corresponds to TRBD1 (6 bases). V lost 3 bases and J lost 2, with 11 bases in between. The CDR3 length is 16 residues. Germline loops: CDR1 SGHVS, CDR2 FQNEAQ. The DNA of the CDR3 is TGTGCCAGCAGCTTCGGGACAAATGCTGGGGCCAACGTCCTGACTTTC. Translated: CASSFGTNAGANVLTF.

The rearrangement links TRBV5-1 to TRBJ2-7, with no clear D. The germline V gene encodes CDR1 SGHRS and CDR2 YFSETQ. CDR3 length equals 14 residues. Trimming removed 4 bases from V and 5 bases from J, with 16 bases in between. The CDR3 coding sequence is TGCGCCAGCAGCCTGCAAGGGAACCCGGACGAGCAGTACTTC. Protein sequence: CASSLQGNPDEQYF.

This clonotype appeared once. This chain uses TRBV5-1 with TRBJ1-2, with D tentatively TRBD1 (6 bases). Germline CDR1 reads SGHRS; CDR2 reads YFSETQ. V lost 5 bases and J 4 bases, leaving 9 bases between the germline ends. This CDR3 has 12 amino acids. The CDR3 sequence: CASRRDTYGYTF. CDR3 coding DNA: TGCGCCAGCAGGCGGGACACCTATGGCTACACCTTC.

This chain joins TRBV24-1 and TRBJ2-1, with TRBD2 as a possible D gene (5 bases). V lost 3 bases to trimming and J lost 8 bases, with 13 bases between them. The CDR3 has 14 amino acids. CDR1 is KGHDR and CDR2 is SFDVKD in the germline V gene. The CDR3 protein is CATSDSGVRDEQFF. Here the CDR3 DNA reads TGTGCCACCAGTGATAGCGGTGTTCGGGATGAGCAGTTCTTC.

The CDR3 is CASSDLGTPSNQPQHF. In DNA, the CDR3 is TGTGCCAGCAGTGACCTGGGGACACCCTCTAATCAGCCCCAGCATTTT. The V gene is TRBV2, the J gene TRBJ1-5; possibly TRBD1 for D (6 bases). V was shortened by 3 bases and J by 4 bases, with 16 bases between the two germline ends. Germline V gene sequence: CDR1 SNHLY, CDR2 FYNNEI. CDR3 length: 16 amino acids.

The chain is built from TRBV11-2 and TRBJ1-2; D is uncertain. CDR1 and CDR2 (germline): SGHAT, FQNNGV. Deletions cut 3 bases from V and 6 bases from J, with 5 bases between. This CDR3 comprises 11 residues. CDR3: CASSFRHGYTF. CDR3 in DNA: TGTGCCAGCAGCTTTAGACATGGCTACACCTTC. Full variable domain (missing parts from reference TRBV11-2 and TRBJ1-2): EAGVAQSPRYKIIEKRQSVAFWCNPISGHATLYWYQQILGQGPKLLIQFQNNGVVDDSQLPKDRFSAERLKGVDSTLKIQPAKLEDSAVYLCASSFRHGYTFGSGTRLTVV.

The rearrangement joins TRBV7-9 to TRBJ2-7; 7 nucleotides align to TRBD1. This CDR3 contains 14 residues. The V gene end was trimmed by 3 bases and the J gene end by 4 bases; junction bases not matched to a gene: 6. Germline values: CDR1 SEHNR, CDR2 FQNEAQ (reference sequence). This chain's CDR3 is CASSFTGAVYEQYF. In nucleotides, the CDR3 is TGTGCCAGCAGCTTTACAGGGGCCGTATACGAGCAGTACTTC.

The chain has TRBV5-1 and TRBJ1-5; D may be TRBD1 (6 bases). The ends were cut back, 5 bases at V and 6 bases at J, with 18 bases in the middle. CDR1 and CDR2 from the germline V gene are SGHRS and YFSETQ. The CDR3 sequence is 15 residues long. In DNA form, the CDR3 reads TGCGCCAGCAGGGCCACAGGGATCGGTAGTCAGCCCCAGCATTTT. It specifies CASRATGIGSQPQHF.

The table lists this clonotype with a few counts. The V gene is TRBV5-1, the J gene TRBJ2-1; the D is unclear. Looked up from germline, CDR1 is SGHRS and CDR2 is YFSETQ. The V end was cut by 4 bases, the J end by 7 bases, with 9 bases between. The CDR3 totals 12 residues. The CDR3 loop is CASSPGWNEQFF. As DNA, the CDR3 is TGCGCCAGCAGCCCCGGATGGAATGAGCAGTTCTTC.

This rearrangement joins TRBV25-1 to TRBJ1-2; perhaps TRBD1 as D (5 bases). The CDR3 is made up of 11 amino acids. In germline, CDR1 is MGHDK, CDR2 SYGVNS. V was pared by 9 bases and J by 4 bases, with 9 bases between. CDR3 DNA: TGTGCCAGAAGGGGACGCTATGGCTACACCTTC. It translates to CARRGRYGYTF.

This clonotype occurred once. The rearrangement links TRBV30 to TRBJ2-3, with D possibly TRBD2 on 7 matching bases. This CDR3 comprises 16 residues. The germline CDR1 and CDR2 sequences are GTSNPN and SVGIG (reference sequence). V lost 6 bases and J 0 bases, leaving 19 bases between the germline ends. The CDR3 region is CACALGPGGSTDTQYF. As DNA, the CDR3 is TGTGCCTGCGCCTTGGGCCCGGGGGGCAGCACAGATACGCAGTATTTT.

The chain recombines TRBV7-8 with TRBJ2-5; 13 positions agree with TRBD2. This CDR3 is built from 14 residues. V dropped 5 bases and J dropped 5; count of bases not matched to a gene: 2. Germline CDR1 reads SGHVS; CDR2 reads FQNEAQ. CDR3: CASSTGLAGETQYF. The CDR3 DNA follows: TGTGCCAGCAGCACGGGACTAGCGGGGGAGACCCAGTACTTC.

V is TRBV6-5 and J is TRBJ2-6; D is undetermined. Trimming left V 0 bases short and J 0 bases short, with 9 bases between. The CDR3 loop spans 17 amino acids. Germline V CDR1 and CDR2: MNHEY, SVGAGI. The CDR3 region is CASSYSGPGSGANVLTF. The CDR3 DNA is TGTGCCAGCAGTTACTCGGGCCCGGGCTCTGGGGCCAACGTCCTGACTTTC.

The CDR3 here is CASSYSRGRGTVTDTQYF. As DNA, the CDR3 is TGTGCCAGCAGTTACTCGAGGGGACGAGGAACTGTGACAGATACGCAGTATTTT. This chain joins TRBV6-5 and TRBJ2-3, with D perhaps given as TRBD1 or TRBD2 (5 bases each). Germline V gene data show CDR1 as MNHEY and CDR2 as SVGAGI. Trimming pared 0 bases from V and 3 bases from J, leaving 19 bases between. CDR3 size: 18 residues.

The genes are TRBV20-1 and TRBJ2-1; TRBD2 matches 15 bases. This CDR3 has 18 amino acids. Per the germline V gene, CDR1 is DFQATT and CDR2 is SNEGSKA (reference sequence). V lost 5 bases to trimming and J lost 0 bases; unmatched junction nucleotides: 8. As DNA, the CDR3 is TGCAGTGCTCGCTTTGGACTAGCGGGAGGGAGCTCCTACAATGAGCAGTTCTTC. Its translation is CSARFGLAGGSSYNEQFF.

The V call is TRBV20-1, the J call TRBJ1-1, with 7 bases matching TRBD1. This CDR3 has 11 amino acids. Looked up from germline, CDR1 is DFQATT and CDR2 is SNEGSKA (reference sequence). The CDR3 DNA sequence: TGCAGCATCTACAACAGGGGTGAAGCTTTCTTT. This gives the protein CSIYNRGEAFF.